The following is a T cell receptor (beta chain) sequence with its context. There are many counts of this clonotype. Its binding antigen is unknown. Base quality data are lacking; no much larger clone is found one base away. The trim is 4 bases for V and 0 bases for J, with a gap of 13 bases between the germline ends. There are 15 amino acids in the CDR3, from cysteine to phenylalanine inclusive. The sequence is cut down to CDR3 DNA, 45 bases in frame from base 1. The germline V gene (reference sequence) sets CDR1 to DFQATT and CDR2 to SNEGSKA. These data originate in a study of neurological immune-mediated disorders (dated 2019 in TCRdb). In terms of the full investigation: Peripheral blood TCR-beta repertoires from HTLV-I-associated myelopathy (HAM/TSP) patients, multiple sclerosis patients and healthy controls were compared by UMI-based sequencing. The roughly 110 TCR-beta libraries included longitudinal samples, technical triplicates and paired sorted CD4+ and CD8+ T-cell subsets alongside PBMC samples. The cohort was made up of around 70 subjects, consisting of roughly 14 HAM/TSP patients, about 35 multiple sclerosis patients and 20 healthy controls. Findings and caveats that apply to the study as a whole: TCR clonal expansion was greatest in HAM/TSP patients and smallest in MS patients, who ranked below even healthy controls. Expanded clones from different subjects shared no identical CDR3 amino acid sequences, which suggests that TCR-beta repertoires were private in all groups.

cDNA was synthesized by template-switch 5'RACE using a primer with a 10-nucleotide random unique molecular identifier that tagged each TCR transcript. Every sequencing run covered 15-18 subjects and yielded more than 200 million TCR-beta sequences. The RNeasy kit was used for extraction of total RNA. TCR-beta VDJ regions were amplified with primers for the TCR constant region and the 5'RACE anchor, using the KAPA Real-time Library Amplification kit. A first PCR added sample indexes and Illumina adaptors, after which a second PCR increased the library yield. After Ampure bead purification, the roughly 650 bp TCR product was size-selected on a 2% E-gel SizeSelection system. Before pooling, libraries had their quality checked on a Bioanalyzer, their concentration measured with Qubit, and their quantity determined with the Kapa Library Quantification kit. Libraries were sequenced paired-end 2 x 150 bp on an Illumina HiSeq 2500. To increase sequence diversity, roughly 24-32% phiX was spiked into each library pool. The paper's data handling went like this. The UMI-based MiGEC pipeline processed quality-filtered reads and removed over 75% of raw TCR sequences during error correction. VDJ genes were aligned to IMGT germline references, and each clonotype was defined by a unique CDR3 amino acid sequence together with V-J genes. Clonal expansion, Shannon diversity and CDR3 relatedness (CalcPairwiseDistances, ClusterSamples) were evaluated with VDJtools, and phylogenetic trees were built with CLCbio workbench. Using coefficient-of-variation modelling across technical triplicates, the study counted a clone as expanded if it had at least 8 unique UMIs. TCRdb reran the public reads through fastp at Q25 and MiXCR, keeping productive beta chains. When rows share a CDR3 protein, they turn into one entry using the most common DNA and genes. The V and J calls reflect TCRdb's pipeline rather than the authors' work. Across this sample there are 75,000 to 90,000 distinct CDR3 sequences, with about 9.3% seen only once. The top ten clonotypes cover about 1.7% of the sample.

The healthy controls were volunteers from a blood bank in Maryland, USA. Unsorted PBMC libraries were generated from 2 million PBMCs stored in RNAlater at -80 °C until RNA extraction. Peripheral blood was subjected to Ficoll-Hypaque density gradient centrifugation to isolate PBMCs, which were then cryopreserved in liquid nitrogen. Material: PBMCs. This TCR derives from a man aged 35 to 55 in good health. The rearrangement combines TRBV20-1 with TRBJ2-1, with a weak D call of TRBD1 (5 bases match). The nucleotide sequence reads TGCAGTGCTACAGACCAGGGTTCCTCCTACAATGAGCAGTTCTTC. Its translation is CSATDQGSSYNEQFF.